The present T cell receptor (beta chain) was sequenced within a study of T cell changes during pregnancy in multiple sclerosis. Trimming at V came to 5 bases and at J to 8 bases, leaving 9 bases not matched to a gene. Germline values: CDR1 SGHTA, CDR2 FQGNSA. This CDR3 contains 14 residues. Only in-frame clones appear in the TCRdb table, and some are missing; sequencing was by immunoSEQ multiplex PCR. The profile covers around 63,000 clones, with roughly 91% appearing a single time and under 2.5% taken by the ten largest. The specimen was peripheral blood, collected in the third trimester of pregnancy. The gene calls are TRBV7-2 and TRBJ1-2, with 9 bases identical to TRBD1. The clonotype was recovered from a female donor in good health, enrolled as a control in a pregnancy study. Written as DNA, the CDR3 is TGTGCCAGCAGCAGCCGGGACAGGGCGGTGGGCTACACCTTC. The encoded protein is CASSSRDRAVGYTF.